This passage covers 14 T cell receptor beta chains from one sample sequenced in a study of T cell responses to AZD1222 COVID-19 vaccine. The table came from immunoSEQ multiplex PCR; TCRdb's copy has only in-frame clones and leaves some out. Of some 150,000 clones in the sample, around 88% were seen once. The sample was peripheral blood, taken on day 0 of MenACWY control vaccination. These receptors all come from an adult in good health.

The rearrangement links TRBV7-9 to TRBJ2-3, with 7 bases fitting TRBD2. This CDR3 has 14 residues. V lost 0 bases, J lost 6 bases, and 3 bases stayed unmatched. Per germline, CDR1 SEHNR and CDR2 FQNEAQ (reference sequence). CDR3 coding DNA: TGTGCCAGCAGCTTAGCCGGGACTATCGATACGCAGTATTTT. This gives the protein CASSLAGTIDTQYF.

The J gene is TRBJ2-1, the V gene TRBV4-3; 7 bases align to TRBD2. Germline lookup yields CDR1 LGHNA and CDR2 YSLEER. This CDR3 comprises 15 residues. The V gene end was trimmed by 0 bases and the J gene end by 2 bases; junction bases not matched to a gene: 1. CDR3 protein: CASSQERETYNEQFF. CDR3 nucleotides: TGCGCCAGCAGCCAAGAGCGGGAGACCTACAATGAGCAGTTCTTC.

V gene TRBV2 combines with J gene TRBJ2-7; D is perhaps TRBD1 (6 bases). CDR1 and CDR2 (germline): SNHLY, FYNNEI. The CDR3 sequence is 17 residues long. With 2 bases removed from V and 0 bases from J, the gap between germline ends came to 17 bases. DNA of the CDR3: TGTGCCAGCAGTGAAACCTTATACAGGGAGAGCTCCTACGAGCAGTACTTC. Encoded protein: CASSETLYRESSYEQYF. The variable domain in full, with the rest retrieved from reference TRBV2 and TRBJ2-7, is EPEVTQTPSHQVTQMGQEVILRCVPISNHLYFYWYRQILGQKVEFLVSFYNNEISEKSEIFDDQFSVERPDGSNFTLKIRSTKLEDSAMYFCASSETLYRESSYEQYFGPGTRLTVT.

The chain has TRBV6-2 or TRBV6-3 and TRBJ2-2; 10 nucleotides match TRBD2. In germline, CDR1 is MNHEY, CDR2 SVGEGT. The CDR3 spans 17 residues. V lost 5 bases to trimming and J lost 1 base; unmatched junction nucleotides: 7. DNA of the CDR3: TGTGCCAGCAGTGGCCCTAGCGGGAGAAAGAACACCGGGGAGCTGTTTTTT. Protein sequence: CASSGPSGRKNTGELFF.

This clone has just one count. The chain carries TRBV24-1 and TRBJ2-1; D is perhaps TRBD2 (5 bases). Germline CDR1 is KGHDR and CDR2 is SFDVKD. The V gene lost 1 base and the J gene lost 0 bases, with 6 bases spanning the gap. There are 15 residues in the CDR3. The CDR3 is CATSDFGNSYNEQFF. The CDR3, as DNA: TGTGCCACCAGTGATTTCGGGAACTCCTACAATGAGCAGTTCTTC.

The gene calls are TRBV5-1 and TRBJ1-1; TRBD1 agrees at 7 bases. Germline CDR1 and CDR2: SGHRS and YFSETQ. This CDR3 is built from 17 residues. V trimming: 4 bases; J trimming: 0 bases; junction bases outside the gene matches: 12. For the CDR3, the DNA is TGCGCCAGCAGCGCGAACAGGGGTTTTCGAATGAACACTGAAGCTTTCTTT. It encodes CASSANRGFRMNTEAFF. The full variable domain, with the rest looked up from reference TRBV5-1 and TRBJ1-1, is KAGVTQTPRYLIKTRGQQVTLSCSPISGHRSVSWYQQTPGQGLQFLFEYFSETQRNKGNFPGRFSGRQFSNSRSEMNVSTLELGDSALYLCASSANRGFRMNTEAFFGQGTRLTVV.

The rearrangement links TRBV6-6 to TRBJ2-7; D might be TRBD1 or TRBD2, each matching 5 bases. CDR1 is MNHNY, CDR2 SVGAGI, per germline (reference sequence). V was cut by 5 bases and J by 0 bases, with 17 bases left in between. CDR3 length: 16 amino acids. CDR3 nucleotide sequence: TGTGCCAGCAGTCCCCGCCGGGACGGGATCTCCTACGAGCAGTACTTC. Encoded protein: CASSPRRDGISYEQYF.

This clone came up a few times. This CDR3 is CASRGRQGGRNEQFF. CDR3 nucleotide sequence: TGTGCCAGCAGGGGTCGGCAGGGGGGTAGGAATGAGCAGTTCTTC. The chain carries TRBV28 and TRBJ2-1; TRBD1 is a possible D gene (7 bases). Germline-derived CDR1 and CDR2 are MDHEN and SYDVKM. V was cut by 6 bases and J by 7 bases, with 19 bases left in between. The CDR3 is made up of 15 amino acids.

The chain combines TRBV16 with TRBJ1-2; D remains ambiguous. The CDR3 has 15 amino acids. V shed 4 bases and J shed 4 bases, with 16 bases lying between them. Germline V gene sequence: CDR1 KGHSY, CDR2 FQNENV. In DNA, the CDR3 is TGTGCCAGCAGCCTCGGACTTCCAACGAGCTATGGCTACACCTTC. As protein: CASSLGLPTSYGYTF.

The chain uses TRBV27 and TRBJ2-7; 13 bases map to TRBD2. J was trimmed by 3 bases and V by 0 bases; bases with no gene match: 20. The length of the CDR3 is 22 residues. From germline, CDR1 is MNHEY and CDR2 SMNVEV (reference sequence). The CDR3 is CASSLSPTPGTSGTRAGYEQYF. CDR3 DNA sequence: TGTGCCAGCAGTTTATCACCCACCCCCGGGACTAGCGGGACTCGCGCCGGCTACGAGCAGTACTTC.

This clone was observed a single time. The J gene is TRBJ1-1, the V gene TRBV5-1; TRBD1 is a possible D gene (5 bases). V was trimmed by 0 bases and J by 0 bases, leaving 9 bases between them. The CDR3 covers 15 residues. The V gene's germline CDR1 is SGHRS and CDR2 YFSETQ. The DNA for the CDR3 is TGCGCCAGCAGCTTGGGCCTGACAGTGAACACTGAAGCTTTCTTT. Protein: CASSLGLTVNTEAFF.

This chain connects TRBV15 to TRBJ1-2; D unresolved. The germline gives CDR1 LNHNV, CDR2 YYDKDF (reference sequence). Trimming cost V 4 bases and J 8 bases, with 14 bases left between them. The CDR3 has 13 residues. The CDR3 loop is CATSNWASRGYTF. Written as DNA, the CDR3 is TGTGCCACCAGCAACTGGGCATCGCGGGGCTACACCTTC.

This clone was observed once. The chain joins TRBV28 to TRBJ2-2; 11 bases are a match to TRBD2. Germline trimming cut 7 bases from V and 7 bases from J; bases unmatched to any gene: 11. The germline V gene encodes CDR1 MDHEN and CDR2 SYDVKM. The CDR3 extends over 16 amino acids. The CDR3 DNA follows: TGTGCCAGCAAGGGGGCTAGCGGGAGGAGAGGCGGGGAGCTGTTTTTT. Its translation: CASKGASGRRGGELFF.

This chain joins TRBV6-6 and TRBJ2-7; D may be TRBD1 or TRBD2 (5 bases each). The CDR3 runs 17 residues. Trimming removed 5 bases from V and 2 bases from J, with 22 bases in between. Germline CDR1 and CDR2: MNHNY and SVGAGI (reference sequence). The CDR3 is CASSRSTRRGSTYEQYF. The DNA of the CDR3 is TGTGCCAGCAGTCGATCAACGCGACGGGGCAGCACCTACGAGCAGTACTTC.